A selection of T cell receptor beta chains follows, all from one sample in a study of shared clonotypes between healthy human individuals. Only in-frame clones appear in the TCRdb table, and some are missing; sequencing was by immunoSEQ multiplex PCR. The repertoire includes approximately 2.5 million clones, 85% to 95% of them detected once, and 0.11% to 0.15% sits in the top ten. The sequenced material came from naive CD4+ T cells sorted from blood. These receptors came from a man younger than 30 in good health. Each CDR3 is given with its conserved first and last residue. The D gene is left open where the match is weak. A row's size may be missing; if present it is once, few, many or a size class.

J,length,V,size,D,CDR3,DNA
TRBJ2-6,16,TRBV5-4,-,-,CASSIQGQSGANVLTF,TGTGCCAGCAGCATTCAAGGACAGTCTGGGGCCAACGTCCTGACTTTC
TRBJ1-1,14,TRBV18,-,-,CASSLTERGTEAFF,TGTGCCAGCTCCCTAACTGAACGGGGCACTGAAGCTTTCTTT
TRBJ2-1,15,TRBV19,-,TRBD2,CASSKRDGESNEQFF,TGTGCCAGTAGTAAGCGGGACGGGGAAAGCAATGAGCAGTTCTTC
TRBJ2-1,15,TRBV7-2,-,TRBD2,CASSPLAGGPTEQFF,TGTGCCAGCAGCCCACTAGCGGGAGGACCCACAGAGCAGTTCTTC
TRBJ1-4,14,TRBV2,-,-,CASSARAPNEKLFF,TGTGCCAGCAGCGCTCGGGCACCTAATGAAAAACTGTTTTTT
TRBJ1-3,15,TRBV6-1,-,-,CASSVWAGSGNTIYF,TGTGCCAGCAGTGTGTGGGCGGGCTCTGGAAACACCATATATTTT
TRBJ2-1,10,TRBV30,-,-,CAGTGNEQFF,TGTGCCGGGACGGGGAATGAGCAGTTCTTC
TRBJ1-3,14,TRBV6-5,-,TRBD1,CASSRLDRGNTIYF,TGTGCCAGCAGCCGACTGGACAGGGGAAACACCATATATTTT
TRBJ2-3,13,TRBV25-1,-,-,CASSPAGTDTQYF,TGTGCCAGCAGTCCGGCAGGGACAGATACGCAGTATTTT
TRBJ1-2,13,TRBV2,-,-,CASVTTRETGYTF,TGTGCCAGTGTGACTACTCGGGAGACGGGCTACACCTTC
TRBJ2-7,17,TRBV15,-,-,CATSRDLRLDRSYEQYF,TGTGCCACCAGCAGAGATCTAAGATTAGACAGGAGCTACGAGCAGTACTTC
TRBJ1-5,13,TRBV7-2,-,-,CASTREGNQPQHF,TGTGCCAGCACCCGGGAGGGCAATCAGCCCCAGCATTTT
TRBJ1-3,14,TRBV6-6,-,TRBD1,CASSRQGDGNTIYF,TGTGCCTCGTCGAGACAGGGCGATGGAAACACCATATATTTT
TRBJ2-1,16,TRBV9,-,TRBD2,CASSVGLAGGYNEQFF,TGTGCCAGCAGCGTAGGACTAGCGGGAGGGTACAATGAGCAGTTCTTC
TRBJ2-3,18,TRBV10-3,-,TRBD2,CAISGLAGGPQRTDTQYF,TGTGCCATCAGCGGCCTAGCGGGGGGGCCCCAGCGCACAGATACGCAGTATTTT
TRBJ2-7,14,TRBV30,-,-,CARKSGTNTYEQYF,TGTGCCCGTAAATCCGGGACAAATACCTACGAGCAGTACTTC
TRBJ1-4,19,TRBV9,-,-,CASSVATGATGGEGEKLFF,TGTGCCAGCAGCGTAGCTACGGGGGCTACCGGGGGAGAAGGTGAAAAACTGTTTTTT
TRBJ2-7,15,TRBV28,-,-,CASSLSGRGSYEQYF,TGTGCCAGCAGTTTATCGGGTCGGGGGTCCTACGAGCAGTACTTC
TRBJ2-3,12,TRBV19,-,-,CASSIATDTQYF,TGTGCCAGTAGTATAGCCACAGATACGCAGTATTTT
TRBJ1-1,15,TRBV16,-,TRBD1,CASSQQTGGIAEAFF,TGTGCCAGCAGCCAGCAGACAGGGGGCATCGCTGAAGCTTTCTTT
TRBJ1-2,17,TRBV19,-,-,CASSIAYFGTPNGGYTF,TGTGCCAGTAGTATAGCGTATTTTGGGACACCTAACGGTGGCTACACCTTC
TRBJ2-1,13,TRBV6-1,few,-,CASIQSSRGEQFF,TGTGCCAGCATTCAGAGCTCTCGGGGGGAGCAGTTCTTC
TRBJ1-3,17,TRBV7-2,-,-,CASSSSPGRISGNTIYF,TGTGCCAGCAGCTCGAGCCCGGGACGCATCTCTGGAAACACCATATATTTT
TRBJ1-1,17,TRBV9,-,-,CASSSLGAGYGNTEAFF,TGTGCCAGCAGCTCCCTGGGCGCGGGGTACGGTAACACTGAAGCTTTCTTT
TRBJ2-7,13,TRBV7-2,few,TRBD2,CASSASGNYEQYF,TGTGCCAGCAGCGCTAGCGGGAACTACGAGCAGTACTTC
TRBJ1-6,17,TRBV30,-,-,CAWSVGRGAGYNSPLHF,TGTGCCTGGAGTGTAGGAAGGGGTGCAGGATATAATTCACCCCTCCACTTT
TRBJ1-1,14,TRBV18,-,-,CASSPGGFGTEAFF,TGTGCCAGCTCCCCCGGGGGGTTCGGCACTGAAGCTTTCTTT
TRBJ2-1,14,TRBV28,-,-,CASRDSGSYNEQFF,TGTGCCAGCCGGGACTCTGGTTCCTACAATGAGCAGTTCTTC
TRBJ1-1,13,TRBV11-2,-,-,CASSLSGRTEAFF,TGTGCCAGCAGTTTATCCGGACGGACCGAAGCTTTCTTT
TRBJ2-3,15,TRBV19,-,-,CASSIKGLSTDTQYF,TGTGCCAGTAGTATCAAAGGACTAAGCACAGATACGCAGTATTTT
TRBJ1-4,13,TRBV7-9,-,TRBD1,CASSRTGGEKLFF,TGTGCCAGCAGCCGGACAGGAGGGGAAAAACTGTTTTTT
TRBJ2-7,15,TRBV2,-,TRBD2,CASTELSGGSYEQYF,TGTGCCAGCACCGAGCTGAGCGGGGGATCCTACGAGCAGTACTTC
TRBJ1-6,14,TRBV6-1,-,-,CASSEGGWNSPLHF,TGTGCCAGCAGTGAAGGGGGATGGAATTCACCCCTCCACTTT
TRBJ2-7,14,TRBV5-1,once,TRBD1,CASSGGTGTYEQYF,TGCGCCAGCAGCGGCGGGACAGGGACCTACGAGCAGTACTTC
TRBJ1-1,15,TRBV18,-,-,CASSPPAAQNTEAFF,TGTGCCAGCTCACCACCGGCAGCCCAGAACACTGAAGCTTTCTTT
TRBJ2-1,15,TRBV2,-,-,CASSEGSVRYNEQFF,TGTGCCAGCAGTGAAGGAAGCGTCCGCTACAATGAGCAGTTCTTC
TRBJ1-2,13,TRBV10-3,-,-,CAIRRFEEDGYTF,TGTGCCATCAGGAGATTTGAGGAAGATGGCTACACCTTC
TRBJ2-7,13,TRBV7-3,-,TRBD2,CASSSTGGGEQYF,TGTGCCAGCAGCTCCACGGGCGGGGGCGAGCAGTACTTC
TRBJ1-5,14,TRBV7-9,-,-,CASSPDTRNQPQHF,TGTGCCAGCAGCCCGGACACCCGCAATCAGCCCCAGCATTTT
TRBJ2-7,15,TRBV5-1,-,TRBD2,CASSLSGTSNYEQYF,TGCGCCAGCAGCTTGTCCGGGACTAGCAACTACGAGCAGTACTTC
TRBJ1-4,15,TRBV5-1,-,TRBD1,CASSFWGQGAEKLFF,TGCGCCAGCAGCTTTTGGGGACAGGGGGCCGAAAAACTGTTTTTT
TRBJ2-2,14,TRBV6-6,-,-,CASSAGGAVGELFF,TGTGCCAGCTCCGCTGGGGGGGCGGTCGGGGAGCTGTTTTTT
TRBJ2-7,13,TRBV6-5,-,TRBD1,CASSTGQSYEQYF,TGTGCCAGCAGTACGGGACAGTCCTACGAGCAGTACTTC
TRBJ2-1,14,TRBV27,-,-,CASRPLGSYNEQFF,TGTGCCAGCAGACCCCTGGGCAGCTACAATGAGCAGTTCTTC
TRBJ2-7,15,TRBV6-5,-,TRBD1,CASSKVAGGLYEQYF,TGTGCCAGCAGCAAGGTGGCAGGGGGCTTGTACGAGCAGTACTTC
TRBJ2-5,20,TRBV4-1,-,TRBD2,CASSQVLSTSGGARQETQYF,TGCGCCAGCAGCCAAGTTCTGTCGACTAGCGGGGGGGCCAGGCAAGAGACCCAGTACTTC
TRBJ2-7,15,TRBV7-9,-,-,CASSLSGGRVAEQYF,TGTGCCAGCAGCTTATCGGGGGGCAGGGTGGCCGAGCAGTACTTC
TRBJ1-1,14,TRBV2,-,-,CASSEAQGITEAFF,TGTGCCAGCAGTGAAGCGCAGGGGATAACTGAAGCTTTCTTT
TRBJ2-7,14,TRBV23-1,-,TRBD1,CASSPRDRTSEQYF,TGCGCCAGCAGTCCTCGGGACAGGACGTCCGAGCAGTACTTC
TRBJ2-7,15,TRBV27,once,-,CASSLSWTASYEQYF,TGTGCCAGCAGTTTATCGTGGACGGCCTCCTACGAGCAGTACTTC
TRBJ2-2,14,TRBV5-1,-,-,CASRYGQNTGELFF,TGCGCCAGCAGATACGGGCAGAACACCGGGGAGCTGTTTTTT
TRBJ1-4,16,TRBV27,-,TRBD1,CASSYYRGATNEKLFF,TGTGCCAGCAGTTACTACAGGGGTGCAACTAATGAAAAACTGTTTTTT
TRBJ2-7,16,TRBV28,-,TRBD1,CASSRGQWKTSGQQYF,TGTGCCAGCAGTCGGGGACAGTGGAAAACCTCAGGTCAGCAGTACTTC
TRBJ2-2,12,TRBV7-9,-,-,CASSFAVGELFF,TGTGCCAGCAGCTTCGCGGTCGGGGAGCTGTTTTTT